These 15 T cell receptor beta chains came from one sample sequenced in a study of cytomegalovirus exposure and HLA in healthy donors. The PCR used 60 Vbeta and 13 Jbeta primers. Generated by immunoSEQ multiplex PCR, the TCRdb table keeps only in-frame clones and is missing some. The table shows just over 200,000 clones, with 65% to 85% occurring only once. Sequences were obtained from PBMCs. These receptor sequences come from a man aged 50 or older in good health and CMV-seronegative.

The table lists this clone with a count of one. The chain recombines TRBV28 with TRBJ2-7, with 10 bases aligning to TRBD1. The CDR3 extends over 14 amino acids. With V trimmed by 6 bases and J by 5 bases, 7 bases remained unmatched. CDR1 MDHEN and CDR2 SYDVKM come from the germline V gene. The CDR3 DNA sequence: TGTGCCAGCAGGTTGGGACAGGGGATCGACGAGCAGTACTTC. Amino acid sequence: CASRLGQGIDEQYF.

This clone came up a few times. The chain couples TRBV5-4 to TRBJ2-5; 9 bases map to TRBD2. Gene TRBJ2-7 matches the end of the DNA better, so the J call may be wrong. CDR3 length equals 17 residues. Germline CDR1 reads SGHNT; CDR2 reads YYREEE (reference sequence). CDR3 DNA: TGTGCCAGCAGCTTGGACCCTTATAGCGGGAGTCGGGGCGAGCAGTACTTC. It specifies CASSLDPYSGSRGEQYF.

The genes are TRBV27 and TRBJ1-6; the D is unclear. The V gene's germline CDR1 is MNHEY and CDR2 SMNVEV (reference sequence). The CDR3 length is 16 residues. The V and J ends lost 6 bases and 0 bases respectively, with 12 bases between them. In DNA, the CDR3 is TGTGCCAGCAGGTCTCTACTGTCCTCCTATAATTCACCCCTCCACTTT. Amino acid sequence: CASRSLLSSYNSPLHF.

The chain carries TRBV5-1 and TRBJ2-2; 10 bases align to TRBD1. Germline assignment: CDR1 SGHRS and CDR2 YFSETQ. The CDR3 extends over 15 amino acids. With V trimmed by 2 bases and J by 5 bases, 3 bases remained unmatched. The CDR3 DNA follows: TGCGCCAGCAGCTTCCGGGACAGGGGAACCGGGGAGCTGTTTTTT. This translates into CASSFRDRGTGELFF.

The chain links TRBV6-5 to TRBJ1-1; no firm D call. CDR1 is MNHEY and CDR2 is SVGAGI in the germline V gene. Trimming removed 0 bases from V and 1 base from J, with 6 bases in between. The length of the CDR3 is 14 residues. This CDR3 is CASSYSNGNTEAFF. In nucleotides, the CDR3 is TGTGCCAGCAGTTACTCGAACGGGAACACTGAAGCTTTCTTT.

The chain uses TRBV12-5 and TRBJ2-7; tentatively, D is TRBD2 (6 bases). CDR1 is LGHNT, CDR2 FRNRAP, per germline. This CDR3 has 14 amino acids. With 9 bases removed from V and 4 bases from J, the gap between germline ends came to 19 bases. Written as DNA, the CDR3 is TGTGCTAGGGAACCGGGACTGAGCCTATACGAGCAGTACTTC. Translating gives CAREPGLSLYEQYF. The full variable domain, with the rest looked up from reference TRBV12-5 and TRBJ2-7, is DARVTQTPRHKVTEMGQEVTMRCQPILGHNTVFWYRQTMMQGLELLAYFRNRAPLDDSGMPKDRFSAEMPDATLATLKIQPSEPRDSAVYFCAREPGLSLYEQYFGPGTRLTVT.

This chain connects TRBV6-5 to TRBJ2-1; TRBD1 aligns across 7 bases. V shed 10 bases and J 0 bases; nucleotides not matched to a gene: 9. In germline, CDR1 is MNHEY, CDR2 SVGAGI. The CDR3 length is 15 residues. Written as DNA, the CDR3 is TGTGCCACCTCCGGACAGGAAAGCTCCTACAATGAGCAGTTCTTC. It translates to CATSGQESSYNEQFF.

The chain is built from TRBV5-1 and TRBJ1-2, with 8 bases that match TRBD1. The CDR3 loop spans 17 amino acids. V was clipped by 0 bases and J by 5 bases; unmatched bases: 12. CDR1 and CDR2 (germline): SGHRS, YFSETQ. The CDR3 here is CASSLAYMAGGDYGYTF. CDR3 nucleotide sequence: TGCGCCAGCAGCTTGGCATATATGGCAGGGGGCGATTATGGCTACACCTTC.

This clone was detected a few times. The CDR3 sequence: CASSSFGTANTGELFF. The CDR3 coding sequence is TGTGCCAGCAGCTCATTCGGGACAGCGAACACCGGGGAGCTGTTTTTT. The chain employs TRBV7-6 and TRBJ2-2, with TRBD1 identical over 7 bases. The germline V gene has CDR1 SGHVS and CDR2 FNYEAQ. The CDR3 totals 16 residues. J was trimmed by 0 bases and V by 4 bases; bases with no gene match: 5.

The rearrangement joins TRBV18 to TRBJ2-7; D gene uncertain. CDR1 and CDR2 from the germline V gene are KGHSH and LQKENI. The CDR3 runs 13 residues. Trimming took off 6 bases at V and 4 bases at J, with 13 bases between the two ends. The chain's CDR3 is CASSPYENYEQYF. Here the CDR3 DNA reads TGTGCCAGCTCGCCTTACGAGAATTACGAGCAGTACTTC.

V and J are TRBV28 and TRBJ1-5, with D possibly matching TRBD1 (6 bases). Germline-derived CDR1 and CDR2 are MDHEN and SYDVKM. Trimming left V 6 bases short and J 6 bases short, with 12 bases between. The CDR3 spans 13 residues. The CDR3 DNA reads TGTGCCAGCAGAACTTTAGGGGGTCAGCCCCAGCATTTT. Its translation is CASRTLGGQPQHF.

This clone was seen just once. The chain is built from TRBV19 and TRBJ2-7, with D perhaps TRBD2 (6 bases). The CDR3 length is 14 residues. The germline gives CDR1 LNHDA, CDR2 SQIVND (reference sequence). V lost 1 base to trimming and J lost 4 bases, with 11 bases between them. DNA for the CDR3: TGTGCCAGTAGTATAGCTGGGGGGATTTACGAGCAGTACTTC. Translated: CASSIAGGIYEQYF.

The chain uses TRBV20-1 and TRBJ2-3, with 8 nucleotides matching TRBD2. This CDR3 contains 11 residues. Germline V CDR1 and CDR2: DFQATT, SNEGSKA (reference sequence). V was clipped by 2 bases and J by 15 bases; unmatched bases: 7. Written as DNA, the CDR3 is TGCAGTGCTAGAAGTGTTGCGGGAGGATATTTT. Translation gives CSARSVAGGYF.

This clone has a single count. The V and J genes are TRBV30 and TRBJ2-2; 7 bases align to TRBD2. Germline lookup yields CDR1 GTSNPN and CDR2 SVGIG (reference sequence). The V and J ends lost 0 bases and 7 bases, in that order; junction bases with no gene match: 23. The CDR3 loop spans 20 amino acids. The DNA of the CDR3 is TGTGCCTGGAGTGTATGGGGAAAGAGTCGCGGGAGCTCTGTGGGCGGGGAGCTGTTTTTT. The encoded protein is CAWSVWGKSRGSSVGGELFF. Full variable domain (outside the CDR3, taken from reference TRBV30 and TRBJ2-2): SQTIHQWPATLVQPVGSPLSLECTVEGTSNPNLYWYRQAAGRGLQLLFYSVGIGQISSEVPQNLSASRPQDRQFILSSKKLLLSDSGFYLCAWSVWGKSRGSSVGGELFFGEGSRLTVL.

This chain links TRBV18 with TRBJ1-2; a weak D match, TRBD1 (5 bases). The CDR3 is made up of 15 amino acids. V was clipped by 1 base and J by 0 bases, with 9 bases between them. Germline CDR1 is KGHSH and CDR2 is LQKENI. DNA for the CDR3: TGTGCCAGCTCACCACTGGGGGAGGCTAACTATGGCTACACCTTC. Translating gives CASSPLGEANYGYTF.